This T cell receptor (beta chain) stems from a study of T cell responses to AZD1222 COVID-19 vaccine. Assay: immunoSEQ multiplex PCR; the TCRdb copy retains only in-frame clones and omits some. The repertoire consists of under 150,000 clones, with just over 85% occurring once and the leading ten covering around 19%. Study-wide points: After two AZD1222 doses, spike-specific TCR breadth and depth rose versus day 0. After the peak T cell response, and only then, were repertoires sampled. Donor demographics were predominantly white British with a female majority; clonal diversity may be underestimated. Seropositivity was recorded at baseline in only 6 or 7 AZD1222 recipients.

As regards this clone: Its antigen is unknown.

Germline V gene data show CDR1 as MDHEN and CDR2 as SYDVKM. This CDR3 is 12 amino acids long. V lost 2 bases and J 4 bases, leaving 6 bases between the germline ends. This sequence originates from an adult in good health. Sample: peripheral blood, taken on day 0 of MenACWY control vaccination. V and J are TRBV28 and TRBJ2-7, with no clear D. The CDR3: CASSLGNYEQYF. CDR3 nucleotides: TGTGCCAGCAGTTTAGGCAATTACGAGCAGTACTTC.